This T cell receptor (beta chain) was recorded in a study of cytomegalovirus exposure and HLA in healthy donors. Across the study: Counted in an early data release were 85 million or so unique TCRs from HLA-typed donors.

On this clone itself: The antigen remains undetermined.

Findings and limits, study-wide: Per a prior analysis, the majority of TCR beta V segments were productive roughly 87% or roughly 30% of the time.

PCR amplification relied on 60 Vbeta primers (plus 13 Jbeta primers). TCRdb keeps only in-frame clones here, not all; method: immunoSEQ multiplex PCR. The data hold about 180,000 clones, with around 77% observed a single time. The material sequenced was PBMCs. This receptor was taken from a man in his sixties in good health and CMV-seronegative.

The CDR3 protein is CASSMSSPAGVTQYF. The CDR3 DNA is TGTGCCAGTAGTATGTCCTCGCCAGCGGGAGTAACGCAGTACTTC. The chain recombines TRBV19 with TRBJ2-7; 8 bases match TRBD2. The CDR3 consists of 15 residues. Per germline, CDR1 LNHDA and CDR2 SQIVND (reference sequence). The J segment lost 9 bases and the V segment lost 3 bases, leaving 13 bases of the junction unmatched.